These 16 T cell receptor beta chains were sequenced from one sample in a study of identical twins. TCRdb analysed the 5' RACE reads with MiXCR anew, one entry per CDR3 protein. The data contain hundreds of thousands of distinct CDR3 sequences, about 20% of them singletons. The same data also went into a second study, on T cells expressing NK-cell markers.

The specimen was PBMCs. The receptors come from a woman aged 18-35 years in good health.

The J gene is TRBJ2-1, the V gene TRBV10-3; 8 nucleotides align to TRBD2. The length of the CDR3 is 13 residues. The V segment lost 7 bases and the J segment 5 bases; nucleotides outside the gene matches: 4. The V gene's germline CDR1 is ENHRY and CDR2 SYGVKD. Written as DNA, the CDR3 is TGTGCCATCAAACTAGCGGAAAACAATGAGCAGTTCTTC. This gives the protein CAIKLAENNEQFF.

The gene calls are TRBV12-3 or TRBV12-4 and TRBJ1-2; D might be TRBD1 (5 bases). This CDR3 region has 15 residues. The V end was cut by 6 bases, the J end by 0 bases, with 14 bases between. This chain's CDR3 is CASRSRQLANYGYTF. The CDR3 nucleotides read TGTGCCAGCAGATCCAGACAGCTAGCTAACTATGGCTACACCTTC.

This clonotype came up a few times. V is TRBV2 and J is TRBJ2-1; a possible D gene is TRBD1 (6 bases). CDR1 and CDR2 (germline): SNHLY, FYNNEI. Deletions cut 8 bases from V and 12 bases from J, with 11 bases between. The CDR3 has 10 amino acids. The CDR3 DNA sequence: TGTGCCAGCGGGGGCGTGGGGCAGTTCTTC. It specifies CASGGVGQFF. Based on the CDR3 plus reference TRBV2 and TRBJ2-1, the full variable domain is EPEVTQTPSHQVTQMGQEVILRCVPISNHLYFYWYRQILGQKVEFLVSFYNNEISEKSEIFDDQFSVERPDGSNFTLKIRSTKLEDSAMYFCASGGVGQFFGPGTRLTVL.

This clonotype was detected only a few times. The chain employs TRBV20-1 and TRBJ2-3; 9 bases map to TRBD2. This CDR3 has 17 amino acids. Per germline, CDR1 DFQATT and CDR2 SNEGSKA (reference sequence). Trimming cost V 3 bases and J 5 bases; bases outside gene matches: 15. The CDR3 region is CSARWGVAGVRIDTQYF. Written as DNA, the CDR3 is TGCAGTGCTAGGTGGGGCGTAGCGGGAGTAAGGATAGATACGCAGTATTTT.

The CDR3 reads CSASSGDTEAFF. CDR3 DNA: TGCAGTGCTAGTTCGGGAGACACTGAAGCTTTCTTT. The chain carries TRBV20-1 and TRBJ1-1, with D unresolved. Germline V gives CDR1 DFQATT, CDR2 SNEGSKA (reference sequence). The CDR3 consists of 12 residues. The V end lost 3 bases, the J end lost 3 bases, and 8 bases lay between the germline ends.

CDR3: CASRDSGRTYEQYF. For the CDR3, the DNA is TGCGCCAGCAGGGATTCGGGACGAACCTACGAGCAGTACTTC. This sequence joins TRBV10-2 and TRBJ2-7; either TRBD1 or TRBD2 may supply D (5 bases each). Germline V gene data show CDR1 as WSHSY and CDR2 as SAAADI. Deletions cut 6 bases from V and 2 bases from J, with 14 bases between. The CDR3 consists of 14 residues.

A single count supports this clonotype. The chain employs TRBV29-1 and TRBJ2-1; 7 bases are shared with TRBD1. The V gene end was trimmed by 8 bases and the J gene end by 6 bases; junction bases not matched to a gene: 10. The germline gives CDR1 SQVTM, CDR2 ANQGSEA. This CDR3 has 13 amino acids. The CDR3 region is CSFPGQTSNEQFF. CDR3 nucleotides: TGCAGCTTTCCGGGACAGACGTCCAATGAGCAGTTCTTC.

V gene TRBV19 combines with J gene TRBJ2-7, with D unresolved. The V and J ends lost 8 bases and 3 bases respectively, with 11 bases between them. The CDR3 totals 12 residues. Germline V gene sequence: CDR1 LNHDA, CDR2 SQIVND (reference sequence). The CDR3 region has the DNA TGTGCCAGTCGGCGCGCTAACTACGAGCAGTACTTC. Amino acid sequence: CASRRANYEQYF.

The gene calls are TRBV5-1 and TRBJ2-7, with 11 bases lining up with TRBD2. The CDR3 totals 15 residues. V gave up 2 bases and J gave up 3 bases; unmatched junction bases: 4. The germline V gene encodes CDR1 SGHRS and CDR2 YFSETQ. The CDR3 sequence is CASSFGTSGHYEQYF. In nucleotides, the CDR3 is TGCGCCAGCAGCTTCGGGACTAGCGGTCACTACGAGCAGTACTTC.

CDR3 residues: CASSFGRHEQFF. CDR3 bases: TGTGCCAGCAGTTTTGGAAGGCATGAGCAGTTCTTC. The gene calls are TRBV12-3 or TRBV12-4 and TRBJ2-1; D uncertain. V was trimmed by 3 bases and J by 8 bases, leaving 8 bases between them. The CDR3 has 12 amino acids.

This clonotype came up a few times. The chain links TRBV11-2 to TRBJ2-7; the match to TRBD2 covers 10 bases. Trimming at V came to 1 base and at J to 0 bases, leaving 9 bases not matched to a gene. This CDR3 has 18 residues. Germline V gene data show CDR1 as SGHAT and CDR2 as FQNNGV. CDR3 residues: CASSLVASGSWLSYEQYF. CDR3 bases: TGTGCCAGCAGCTTAGTGGCTAGCGGGAGTTGGCTCTCCTACGAGCAGTACTTC. Complete variable domain (other parts from reference TRBV11-2 and TRBJ2-7): EAGVAQSPRYKIIEKRQSVAFWCNPISGHATLYWYQQILGQGPKLLIQFQNNGVVDDSQLPKDRFSAERLKGVDSTLKIQPAKLEDSAVYLCASSLVASGSWLSYEQYFGPGTRLTVT.

This clonotype was recorded a few times. This chain connects TRBV9 to TRBJ2-1, with TRBD2 identical over 8 bases. V lost 0 bases to trimming and J lost 7 bases; unmatched junction nucleotides: 12. CDR1 and CDR2 (germline): SGDLS, YYNGEE. The length of the CDR3 is 17 residues. Here the CDR3 reads CASSVGGGVAGKNEQFF. The CDR3 DNA reads TGTGCCAGCAGCGTAGGGGGTGGGGTAGCGGGGAAGAATGAGCAGTTCTTC. The full variable domain, its missing parts supplied by reference TRBV9 and TRBJ2-1, is DSGVTQTPKHLITATGQRVTLRCSPRSGDLSVYWYQQSLDQGLQFLIQYYNGEERAKGNILERFSAQQFPDLHSELNLSSLELGDSALYFCASSVGGGVAGKNEQFFGPGTRLTVL.

This clonotype has only a few counts. V usage is TRBV7-9 and J usage is TRBJ2-7, with D uncertain. V was clipped by 5 bases and J by 2 bases, with 13 bases between them. This CDR3 spans 14 amino acids. In germline, CDR1 is SEHNR, CDR2 FQNEAQ (reference sequence). This CDR3 reads CASSPRTVTYEQYF. CDR3 DNA sequence: TGTGCCAGCAGCCCCCGGACGGTTACCTACGAGCAGTACTTC. The variable domain in full, completed from reference TRBV7-9 and TRBJ2-7, reads DTGVSQNPRHKITKRGQNVTFRCDPISEHNRLYWYRQTLGQGPEFLTYFQNEAQLEKSRLLSDRFSAERPKGSFSTLEIQRTEQGDSAMYLCASSPRTVTYEQYFGPGTRLTVT.

For this clonotype: Just one base apart from a much larger clone, this may be a read error. This sequence joins TRBV29-1 and TRBJ1-1, with D tentatively TRBD1 (6 bases). V dropped 4 bases and J dropped 1 base, with 10 bases sitting between them. Germline assignment: CDR1 SQVTM and CDR2 ANQGSEA. CDR3 length equals 13 residues. CDR3 region: CSVARDKNTEAFF. CDR3 nucleotides: TGCAGCGTTGCTCGGGACAAGAACACTGAAGCTTTCTTT.

This clonotype has at least ten counts. The chain has TRBV20-1 and TRBJ2-7; D uncertain. The V gene's germline CDR1 is DFQATT and CDR2 SNEGSKA (reference sequence). Trimming stripped 0 bases from V and 1 base from J, with 10 bases between. The CDR3 is 14 amino acids. CDR3 sequence reads: CSARDLAGSYEQYF. The DNA for the CDR3 is TGCAGTGCTAGAGATCTCGCCGGATCCTACGAGCAGTACTTC.

This clonotype appeared a few times. This chain connects TRBV10-1 to TRBJ2-6; no firm D call. The CDR3 length is 15 residues. Germline lookup yields CDR1 WNHNN and CDR2 SYGVQD (reference sequence). V was shortened by 6 bases and J by 0 bases, with 9 bases between the two germline ends. The CDR3 here is CASRVPSSGANVLTF. CDR3 in DNA: TGCGCCAGCAGAGTACCGAGCTCTGGGGCCAACGTCCTGACTTTC.